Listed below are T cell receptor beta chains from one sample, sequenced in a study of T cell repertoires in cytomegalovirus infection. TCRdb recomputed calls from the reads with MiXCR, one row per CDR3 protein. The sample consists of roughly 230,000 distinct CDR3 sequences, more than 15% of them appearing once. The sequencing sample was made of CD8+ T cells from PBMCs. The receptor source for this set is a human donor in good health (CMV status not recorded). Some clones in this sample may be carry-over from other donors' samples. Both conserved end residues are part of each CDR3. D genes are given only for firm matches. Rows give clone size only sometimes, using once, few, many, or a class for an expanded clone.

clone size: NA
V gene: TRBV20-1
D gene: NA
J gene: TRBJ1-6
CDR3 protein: CSAKGSDSPLHF
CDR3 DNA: TGCAGTGCGAAGGGATCCGATTCACCCCTCCACTTT

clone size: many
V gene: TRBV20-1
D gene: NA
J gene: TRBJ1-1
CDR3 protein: CSARPGGSNTEAFF
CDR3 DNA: TGCAGTGCTAGGCCCGGGGGTAGCAACACTGAAGCTTTCTTT

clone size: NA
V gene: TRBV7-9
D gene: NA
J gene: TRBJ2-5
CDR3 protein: CASSLGRGQNAETQYF
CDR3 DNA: TGTGCCAGCAGCTTAGGAAGGGGACAAAACGCGGAGACCCAGTACTTC

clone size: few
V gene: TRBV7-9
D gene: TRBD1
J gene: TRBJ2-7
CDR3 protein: CASSSDRGRSYEQYF
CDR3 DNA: TGTGCCAGCAGCTCGGACAGGGGGCGCTCCTACGAGCAGTACTTC

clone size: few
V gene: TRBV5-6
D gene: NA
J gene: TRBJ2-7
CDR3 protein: CASSLEAGPEQYF
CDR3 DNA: TGTGCCAGCAGCTTGGAGGCAGGGCCCGAGCAGTACTTC

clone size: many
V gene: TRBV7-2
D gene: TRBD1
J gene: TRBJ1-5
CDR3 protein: CASSLEGASNQPQHF
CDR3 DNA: TGTGCCAGCAGCTTAGAGGGGGCTAGCAATCAGCCCCAGCATTTT

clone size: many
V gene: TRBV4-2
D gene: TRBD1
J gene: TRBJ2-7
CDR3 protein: CASSQGEGGESSYEQYF
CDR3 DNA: TGTGCCAGCAGCCAAGGGGAAGGGGGCGAGAGCTCCTACGAGCAGTACTTC

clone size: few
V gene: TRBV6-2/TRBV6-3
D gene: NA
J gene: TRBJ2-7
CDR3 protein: CASSIRGRGYEQYF
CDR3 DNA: TGTGCCAGCAGCATCAGGGGTAGGGGATACGAGCAGTACTTC

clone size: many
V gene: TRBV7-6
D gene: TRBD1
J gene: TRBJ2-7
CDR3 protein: CASSIGQGGNEQYF
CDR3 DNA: TGTGCCAGCAGCATTGGACAGGGAGGAAACGAGCAGTACTTC

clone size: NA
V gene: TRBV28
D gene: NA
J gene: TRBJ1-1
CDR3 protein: CASSPFGTGPDSNTEAFF
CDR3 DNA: TGTGCCAGCAGTCCCTTCGGAACAGGGCCAGATTCGAACACTGAAGCTTTCTTT

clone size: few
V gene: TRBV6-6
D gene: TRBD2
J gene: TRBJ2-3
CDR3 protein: CASSYSAGGVRTDTQYF
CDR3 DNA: TGTGCCAGCAGTTACTCGGCGGGGGGCGTACGCACAGATACGCAGTATTTT

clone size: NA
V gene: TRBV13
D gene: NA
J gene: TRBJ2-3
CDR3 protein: CASSLRTEDTDTQYF
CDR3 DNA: TGTGCCAGCAGCTTAAGAACAGAAGACACAGATACGCAGTATTTT

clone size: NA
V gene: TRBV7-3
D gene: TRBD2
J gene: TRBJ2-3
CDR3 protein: CASSLNRYSGGTHTQYF
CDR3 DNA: TGTGCCAGCAGCCTAAATAGATATAGCGGGGGGACGCATACGCAGTATTTT